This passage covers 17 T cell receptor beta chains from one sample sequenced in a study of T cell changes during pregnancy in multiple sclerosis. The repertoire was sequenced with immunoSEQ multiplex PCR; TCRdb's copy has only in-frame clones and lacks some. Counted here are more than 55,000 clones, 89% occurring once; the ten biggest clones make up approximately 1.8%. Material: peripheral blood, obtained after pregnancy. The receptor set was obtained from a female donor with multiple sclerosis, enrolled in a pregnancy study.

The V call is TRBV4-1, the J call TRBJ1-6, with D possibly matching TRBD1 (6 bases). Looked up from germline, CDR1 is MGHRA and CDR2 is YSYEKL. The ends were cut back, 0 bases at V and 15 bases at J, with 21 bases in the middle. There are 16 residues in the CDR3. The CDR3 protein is CASSQDGPGLGGDLHF. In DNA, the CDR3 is TGCGCCAGCAGCCAAGACGGGCCAGGGTTAGGGGGAGACCTCCACTTT.

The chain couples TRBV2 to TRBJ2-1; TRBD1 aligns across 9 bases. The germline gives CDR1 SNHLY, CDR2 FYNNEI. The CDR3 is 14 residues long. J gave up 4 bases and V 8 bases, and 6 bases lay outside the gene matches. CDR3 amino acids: CASLAGTGYNEQFF. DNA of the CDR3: TGTGCCAGCTTAGCCGGGACAGGGTACAATGAGCAGTTCTTC.

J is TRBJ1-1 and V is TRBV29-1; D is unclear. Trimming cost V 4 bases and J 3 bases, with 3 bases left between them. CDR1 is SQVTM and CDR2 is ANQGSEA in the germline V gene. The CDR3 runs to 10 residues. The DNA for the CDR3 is TGCAGCGTTGTCGACACTGAAGCTTTCTTT. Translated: CSVVDTEAFF.

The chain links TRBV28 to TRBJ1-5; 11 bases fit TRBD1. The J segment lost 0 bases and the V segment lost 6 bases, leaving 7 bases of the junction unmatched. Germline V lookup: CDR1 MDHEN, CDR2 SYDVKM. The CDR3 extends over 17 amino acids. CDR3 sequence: CASSRRDRGSSNQPQHF. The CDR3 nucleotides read TGTGCCAGCAGCCGTCGGGACAGGGGGAGTAGCAATCAGCCCCAGCATTTT.

CDR3 sequence reads: CASSDRTSTDTQYF. In DNA form, the CDR3 reads TGTGCCAGCAGTGACAGGACTAGCACAGATACGCAGTATTTT. This chain links TRBV2 with TRBJ2-3; the D gene is possibly TRBD2 (5 bases). Trimming stripped 3 bases from V and 0 bases from J, with 7 bases between. CDR1 is SNHLY, CDR2 FYNNEI, per germline. This CDR3 has 14 residues.

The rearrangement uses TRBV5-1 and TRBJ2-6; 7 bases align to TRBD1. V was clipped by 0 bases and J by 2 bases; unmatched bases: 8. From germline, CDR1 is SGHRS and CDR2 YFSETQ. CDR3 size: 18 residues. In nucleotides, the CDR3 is TGCGCCAGCAGCTTGGGGGTGACAGGGCGGGCTGGGGCCAACGTCCTGACTTTC. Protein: CASSLGVTGRAGANVLTF. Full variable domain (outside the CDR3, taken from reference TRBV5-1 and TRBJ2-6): KAGVTQTPRYLIKTRGQQVTLSCSPISGHRSVSWYQQTPGQGLQFLFEYFSETQRNKGNFPGRFSGRQFSNSRSEMNVSTLELGDSALYLCASSLGVTGRAGANVLTFGAGSRLTVL.

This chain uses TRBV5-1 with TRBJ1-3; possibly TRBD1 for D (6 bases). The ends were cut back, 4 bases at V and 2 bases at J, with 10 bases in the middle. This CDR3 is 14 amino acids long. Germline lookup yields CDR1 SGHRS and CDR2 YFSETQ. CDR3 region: CASSEGGTGNTIYF. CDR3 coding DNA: TGCGCCAGCAGCGAAGGGGGAACTGGAAACACCATATATTTT.

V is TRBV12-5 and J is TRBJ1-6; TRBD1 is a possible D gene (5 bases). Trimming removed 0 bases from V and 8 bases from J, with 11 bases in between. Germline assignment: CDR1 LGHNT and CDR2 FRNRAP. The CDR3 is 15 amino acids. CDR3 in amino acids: CASGLVRGLYSPLHF. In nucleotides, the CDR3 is TGTGCTAGTGGTTTGGTAAGGGGTTTGTATTCACCCCTCCACTTT.

CDR3 nucleotides: TGTGCCAGCAGTTACTCGAGAGCAACTAATGAAAAACTGTTTTTT. It yields the protein CASSYSRATNEKLFF. This chain links TRBV6-5 with TRBJ1-4, with D uncertain. Germline assignment: CDR1 MNHEY and CDR2 SVGAGI. V shed 0 bases and J shed 0 bases, with 5 bases lying between them. The CDR3 totals 15 residues.

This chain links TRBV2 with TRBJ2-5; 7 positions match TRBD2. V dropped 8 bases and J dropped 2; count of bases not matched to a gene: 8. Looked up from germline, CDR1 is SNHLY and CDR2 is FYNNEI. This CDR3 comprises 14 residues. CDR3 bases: TGTGCCAGCGGGCTGAGCGGGGCTCAAGAGACCCAGTACTTC. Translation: CASGLSGAQETQYF.

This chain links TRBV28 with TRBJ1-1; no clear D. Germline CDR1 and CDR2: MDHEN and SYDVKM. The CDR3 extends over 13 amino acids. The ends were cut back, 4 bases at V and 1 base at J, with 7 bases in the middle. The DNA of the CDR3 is TGTGCCAGCAGTTGGCGAGGGAACACTGAAGCTTTCTTT. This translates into CASSWRGNTEAFF. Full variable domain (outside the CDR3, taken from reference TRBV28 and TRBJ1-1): DVKVTQSSRYLVKRTGEKVFLECVQDMDHENMFWYRQDPGLGLRLIYFSYDVKMKEKGDIPEGYSVSREKKERFSLILESASTNQTSMYLCASSWRGNTEAFFGQGTRLTVV.

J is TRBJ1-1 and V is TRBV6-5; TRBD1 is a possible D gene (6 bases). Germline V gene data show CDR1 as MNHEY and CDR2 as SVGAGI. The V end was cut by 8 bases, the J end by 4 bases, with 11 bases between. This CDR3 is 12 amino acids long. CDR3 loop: CASSSGATEAFF. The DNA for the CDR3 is TGTGCCAGCTCTTCAGGGGCCACTGAAGCTTTCTTT.

CDR3 in DNA: TGCGCCAGCAGCAAAGCCCCGGGACTACCCTCGGGGACCTACGAGCAGTACTTC. This gives the protein CASSKAPGLPSGTYEQYF. The chain joins TRBV5-1 to TRBJ2-7; 7 nucleotides align to TRBD2. V was clipped by 4 bases and J by 2 bases; unmatched bases: 18. The germline V gene encodes CDR1 SGHRS and CDR2 YFSETQ. This CDR3 is built from 18 residues.

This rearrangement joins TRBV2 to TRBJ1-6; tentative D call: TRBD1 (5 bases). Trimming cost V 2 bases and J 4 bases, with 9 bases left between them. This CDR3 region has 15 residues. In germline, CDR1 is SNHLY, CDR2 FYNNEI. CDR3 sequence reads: CASSEFGGYNSPLHF. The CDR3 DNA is TGTGCCAGCAGTGAATTCGGGGGGTATAATTCACCCCTCCACTTT. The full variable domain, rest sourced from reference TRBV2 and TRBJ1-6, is EPEVTQTPSHQVTQMGQEVILRCVPISNHLYFYWYRQILGQKVEFLVSFYNNEISEKSEIFDDQFSVERPDGSNFTLKIRSTKLEDSAMYFCASSEFGGYNSPLHFGNGTRLTVT.

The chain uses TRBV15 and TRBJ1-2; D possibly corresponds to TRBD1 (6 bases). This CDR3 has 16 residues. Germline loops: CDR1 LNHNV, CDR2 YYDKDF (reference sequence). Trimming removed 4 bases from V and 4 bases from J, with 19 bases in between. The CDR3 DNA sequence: TGTGCCACCAGCATTAGGACAGCTCGTCGTCCCTATGGCTACACCTTC. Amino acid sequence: CATSIRTARRPYGYTF.

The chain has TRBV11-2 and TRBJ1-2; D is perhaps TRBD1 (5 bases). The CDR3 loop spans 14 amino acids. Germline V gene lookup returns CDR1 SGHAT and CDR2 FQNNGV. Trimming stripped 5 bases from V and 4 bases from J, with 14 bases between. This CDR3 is CASSPLTVFYGYTF. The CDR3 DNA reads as TGTGCCAGCAGCCCTTTGACAGTCTTCTATGGCTACACCTTC.

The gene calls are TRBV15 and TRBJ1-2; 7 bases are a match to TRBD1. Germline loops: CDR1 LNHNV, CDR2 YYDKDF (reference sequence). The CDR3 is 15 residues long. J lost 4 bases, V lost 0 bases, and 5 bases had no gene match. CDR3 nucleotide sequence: TGTGCCACCAGCAGAGACCTCCGGGACAGCTATGGCTACACCTTC. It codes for CATSRDLRDSYGYTF.